The 8 T cell receptor beta chains listed next were all sequenced from one sample in a study of cytomegalovirus exposure and HLA in healthy donors. Researchers ran the PCR with 60 Vbeta and 13 Jbeta primers. Produced via immunoSEQ multiplex PCR; TCRdb's table is partial and in-frame only. This sample has about 150,000 clones; roughly 84% occur once, and the top ten carry 0.38%. Sequencing input: PBMCs. The origin of the receptors is a boy aged 2 to 9 in good health and CMV-seronegative.

This chain joins TRBV30 and TRBJ2-1; D possibly corresponds to TRBD2 (6 bases). The V end was cut by 6 bases, the J end by 7 bases, with 25 bases between. Germline CDR1 is GTSNPN and CDR2 is SVGIG (reference sequence). This CDR3 is 16 amino acids long. CDR3 protein: CACQKTRAAGDNEQFF. The CDR3 DNA sequence: TGTGCCTGCCAAAAGACTAGAGCGGCTGGGGATAATGAGCAGTTCTTC.

This clone appeared a single time. The chain carries TRBV11-2 and TRBJ2-3; the D gene is possibly TRBD1 (5 bases). V lost 6 bases to trimming and J lost 0 bases, with 16 bases between them. This CDR3 is 16 amino acids long. Per the germline V gene, CDR1 is SGHAT and CDR2 is FQNNGV. For the CDR3, the DNA is TGTGCCAGCAGTCTAGGGGCTTTGACTAGCACAGATACGCAGTATTTT. Translation: CASSLGALTSTDTQYF.

This clone was seen just once. This chain links TRBV10-3 with TRBJ2-3, with unresolved D. V lost 3 bases to trimming and J lost 6 bases, with 13 bases between them. The CDR3 is 14 residues long. CDR1 is ENHRY and CDR2 is SYGVKD in the germline V gene. This CDR3 is CAISEPPESDTQYF. CDR3 nucleotides: TGTGCCATCAGTGAACCGCCCGAGTCTGATACGCAGTATTTT.

The chain recombines TRBV6-6 with TRBJ1-1; perhaps TRBD1 as D (5 bases). This CDR3 has 14 amino acids. Trimming took off 6 bases at V and 4 bases at J, with 15 bases between the two ends. Germline V gene lookup returns CDR1 MNHNY and CDR2 SVGAGI (reference sequence). As DNA, the CDR3 is TGTGCCAGCAGCGCCACAGGAACGAGCACTGAAGCTTTCTTT. This translates into CASSATGTSTEAFF.

V and J are TRBV2 and TRBJ2-5; the D gene is possibly TRBD2 (6 bases). The V gene lost 4 bases and the J gene lost 2 bases, with 8 bases spanning the gap. Germline V gene lookup returns CDR1 SNHLY and CDR2 FYNNEI. The CDR3 extends over 13 amino acids. The CDR3 nucleotides read TGTGCCAGCAGTGTGGAGGGACAAGAGACCCAGTACTTC. Encoded protein: CASSVEGQETQYF.

The chain employs TRBV5-5 and TRBJ2-3, with no clear D. From germline, CDR1 is SGHKS and CDR2 YYEKEE (reference sequence). Trimming pared 0 bases from V and 3 bases from J, leaving 11 bases between. CDR3 length equals 15 residues. The CDR3 nucleotides are TGTGCCAGCAGCTTGGAGCGTTTGTCGACAGATACGCAGTATTTT. Translated: CASSLERLSTDTQYF.

DNA for the CDR3: TGTGCCAGCAGCCAAACACTAGCGGAGGGGGATACGCAGTATTTT. Its translation: CASSQTLAEGDTQYF. V usage is TRBV7-8 and J usage is TRBJ2-3; 8 nucleotides line up with TRBD2. This CDR3 has 15 residues. The germline CDR1 and CDR2 sequences are SGHVS and FQNEAQ. V trimming: 5 bases; J trimming: 6 bases; junction bases outside the gene matches: 10.

The genes are TRBV13 and TRBJ2-7; 9 positions match TRBD1. The CDR3 runs to 13 residues. After removal of 4 bases from V and 5 bases from J, the junction contained 3 bases not matched to a gene. Germline V gene lookup returns CDR1 PRHDT and CDR2 FYEKMQ (reference sequence). The CDR3 DNA is TGTGCCAGCAGCTGGGGACAGGGCCACGAGCAGTACTTC. It translates to CASSWGQGHEQYF.